These T cell receptor beta chains were read from a single sample in a study of blood T cell repertoires in COVID-19. Repertoires were generated with immunoSEQ multiplex PCR, while TCRdb's copy carries only in-frame clones and drops some. The sample carries fewer than 200,000 clones, around 74% recorded once. Sequenced input: peripheral blood. The origin of the receptors is a woman of 80 years or more with acute or convalescent COVID-19. Each CDR3 is given with its conserved first and last residue. A D gene is named only where the DNA matches it firmly. Clone size is not always given. Where it is, it says once, few, many or a class for expanded clones.

D gene: TRBD1; J gene: TRBJ2-5; CDR3 length: 15; clone size: -; V gene: TRBV9; CDR3 DNA: TGTGCCAGCAGCCTCGTGGGACAGGTTGAAGAGACCCAGTACTTC; CDR3 protein: CASSLVGQVEETQYF
D gene: -; J gene: TRBJ2-2; CDR3 length: 14; clone size: -; V gene: TRBV11-3; CDR3 DNA: TGTGCCAGCAGCTCGGACAGTGCCACCGGGGAGCTGTTTTTT; CDR3 protein: CASSSDSATGELFF
D gene: -; J gene: TRBJ2-7; CDR3 length: 14; clone size: medium-sized; V gene: TRBV7-2; CDR3 DNA: TGTGCCAGCAGTGAACTGGACAAGTCCTACGAGCAGTACTTC; CDR3 protein: CASSELDKSYEQYF
D gene: -; J gene: TRBJ1-1; CDR3 length: 15; clone size: -; V gene: TRBV18; CDR3 DNA: TGTGCCAGCTCAGATGGTAGGAGGGGCTACACTGAAGCTTTCTTT; CDR3 protein: CASSDGRRGYTEAFF
D gene: TRBD1; J gene: TRBJ1-6; CDR3 length: 14; clone size: few; V gene: TRBV11-2; CDR3 DNA: TGTGCCAGCAGCGTAGGACAGGCGATGTCACCCCTCCACTTT; CDR3 protein: CASSVGQAMSPLHF
D gene: TRBD2; J gene: TRBJ2-3; CDR3 length: 16; clone size: -; V gene: TRBV27; CDR3 DNA: TGTGCCAGCAGTCCAGGACTAGCGGGTTTTACAGATACGCAGTATTTT; CDR3 protein: CASSPGLAGFTDTQYF
D gene: TRBD1; J gene: TRBJ1-4; CDR3 length: 16; clone size: -; V gene: TRBV23-1; CDR3 DNA: TGCGCCAGGGACGGGACAGGGGGAAAGAGGGGTGAAAAACTGTTTTTT; CDR3 protein: CARDGTGGKRGEKLFF
D gene: TRBD1; J gene: TRBJ1-6; CDR3 length: 17; clone size: -; V gene: TRBV7-2; CDR3 DNA: TGTGCCAGCAGCTCCGGGACAGGGGCAAAATCTAATTCACCCCTCCACTTT; CDR3 protein: CASSSGTGAKSNSPLHF
D gene: -; J gene: TRBJ1-2; CDR3 length: 13; clone size: -; V gene: TRBV6-2/TRBV6-3; CDR3 DNA: TGTGCCAGCAGTCCGCCGGTGGTCTATGGCTACACCTTC; CDR3 protein: CASSPPVVYGYTF
D gene: -; J gene: TRBJ1-2; CDR3 length: 13; clone size: -; V gene: TRBV15; CDR3 DNA: TGTGCCACCAGCAGTGAGAGGGAGGATGGCTACACCTTC; CDR3 protein: CATSSEREDGYTF
D gene: TRBD2; J gene: TRBJ2-7; CDR3 length: 16; clone size: -; V gene: TRBV18; CDR3 DNA: TGTGCCAGCTCACCAAGTCGGGCGGGGGGTGCCTACGAGCAGTACTTC; CDR3 protein: CASSPSRAGGAYEQYF
D gene: -; J gene: TRBJ2-1; CDR3 length: 13; clone size: -; V gene: TRBV10-3; CDR3 DNA: TGTGCCATCAGTGAGGGCATCGGGGATGAGCAGTTCTTC; CDR3 protein: CAISEGIGDEQFF
D gene: TRBD2; J gene: TRBJ2-5; CDR3 length: 18; clone size: -; V gene: TRBV6-2/TRBV6-3; CDR3 DNA: TGTGCCAGCAGTTATTATAGCGGGAGGGCCGTGGGGGAAGAGACCCAGTACTTC; CDR3 protein: CASSYYSGRAVGEETQYF
D gene: -; J gene: TRBJ2-2; CDR3 length: 16; clone size: -; V gene: TRBV5-1; CDR3 DNA: TGCGCCAGCAGCAGGGACTCACCGACTGCCACCGGGGAGCTGTTTTTT; CDR3 protein: CASSRDSPTATGELFF
D gene: -; J gene: TRBJ2-2; CDR3 length: 13; clone size: -; V gene: TRBV6-6; CDR3 DNA: TGTGCCGCTGGCATGAGGCTTGGCGGGGAGCTGTTTTTT; CDR3 protein: CAAGMRLGGELFF
D gene: TRBD2; J gene: TRBJ2-1; CDR3 length: 17; clone size: many; V gene: TRBV7-8; CDR3 DNA: TGTGCCAGCAGCCTAGGTAGAGGTAGCGGGATCTACAATGAGCAGTTCTTC; CDR3 protein: CASSLGRGSGIYNEQFF
D gene: TRBD2; J gene: TRBJ2-1; CDR3 length: 15; clone size: -; V gene: TRBV7-2; CDR3 DNA: TGTGCCAGCCACCTCGGGACTAGCGGCTACAATGAGCAGTTCTTC; CDR3 protein: CASHLGTSGYNEQFF
D gene: -; J gene: TRBJ1-2; CDR3 length: 13; clone size: -; V gene: TRBV2; CDR3 DNA: TGTGCCAGCATTGTAGAACGGAACTATGGCTACACCTTC; CDR3 protein: CASIVERNYGYTF
D gene: -; J gene: TRBJ2-1; CDR3 length: 14; clone size: -; V gene: TRBV19; CDR3 DNA: TGTGCCAGTAGTACGACTGGAGCAAACAATGAGCAGTTCTTC; CDR3 protein: CASSTTGANNEQFF
D gene: -; J gene: TRBJ1-5; CDR3 length: 16; clone size: -; V gene: TRBV28; CDR3 DNA: TGTGCCAGCAGTTCAAACAGGGCTGGTGGCAATCAGCCCCAGCATTTT; CDR3 protein: CASSSNRAGGNQPQHF
D gene: TRBD2; J gene: TRBJ2-6; CDR3 length: 19; clone size: -; V gene: TRBV18; CDR3 DNA: TGTGCCAGCTCACCAACTAGCGGGAGTGGTCTTGGTAGGGCCAACGTCCTGACTTTC; CDR3 protein: CASSPTSGSGLGRANVLTF
D gene: TRBD1; J gene: TRBJ1-1; CDR3 length: 16; clone size: -; V gene: TRBV19; CDR3 DNA: TGTGCCAGTAGTAAGGGGGCCACAGGGTTGAGAACTGAAGCTTTCTTT; CDR3 protein: CASSKGATGLRTEAFF
D gene: -; J gene: TRBJ1-3; CDR3 length: 12; clone size: -; V gene: TRBV12-3/TRBV12-4; CDR3 DNA: TGTGCCAGCACAGACTCTGGAAACACCATATATTTT; CDR3 protein: CASTDSGNTIYF
D gene: TRBD2; J gene: TRBJ2-5; CDR3 length: 15; clone size: -; V gene: TRBV18; CDR3 DNA: TGTGCCAGCTCGGCGACTAGCGGAAGGGGGGAGACCCAGTACTTC; CDR3 protein: CASSATSGRGETQYF
D gene: -; J gene: TRBJ1-2; CDR3 length: 14; clone size: -; V gene: TRBV7-8; CDR3 DNA: TGTGCCAGCAGCTTGACCAGGGTTACTCGAGACTACACCTTC; CDR3 protein: CASSLTRVTRDYTF
D gene: TRBD1; J gene: TRBJ1-6; CDR3 length: 14; clone size: -; V gene: TRBV10-3; CDR3 DNA: TGTGCCATCAGCCCACAGGGGGCTAATTCACCCCTCCACTTT; CDR3 protein: CAISPQGANSPLHF
D gene: -; J gene: TRBJ1-1; CDR3 length: 16; clone size: few; V gene: TRBV27; CDR3 DNA: TGTGCCAGCAGTTTAGAGAGAAGAGGGGGGAACACTGAAGCTTTCTTT; CDR3 protein: CASSLERRGGNTEAFF
D gene: -; J gene: TRBJ1-1; CDR3 length: 16; clone size: few; V gene: TRBV6-1; CDR3 DNA: TGTGCCAGCAGTGCCCTCAGAGGAGGCGGGAACACTGAAGCTTTCTTT; CDR3 protein: CASSALRGGGNTEAFF
D gene: TRBD2; J gene: TRBJ2-3; CDR3 length: 15; clone size: few; V gene: TRBV6-4; CDR3 DNA: TGTGCCAGCACTGGAGCAGCGGGGGGGGTGAATACGCAGTATTTT; CDR3 protein: CASTGAAGGVNTQYF
D gene: -; J gene: TRBJ1-5; CDR3 length: 15; clone size: few; V gene: TRBV19; CDR3 DNA: TGTGCCAGTAGTATAGTCCCAGGGGTTGGCCAGCCCCAGCATTTT; CDR3 protein: CASSIVPGVGQPQHF
D gene: TRBD1; J gene: TRBJ1-4; CDR3 length: 12; clone size: -; V gene: TRBV30; CDR3 DNA: TGTGCCTGGAGTGTAATGAGACAGGGTCTATTTTTT; CDR3 protein: CAWSVMRQGLFF
D gene: -; J gene: TRBJ2-7; CDR3 length: 14; clone size: few; V gene: TRBV6-6; CDR3 DNA: TGTGCCAGCAGTGGAGGGACAGCCTCCTACGAGCAGTACTTC; CDR3 protein: CASSGGTASYEQYF
D gene: -; J gene: TRBJ1-2; CDR3 length: 15; clone size: -; V gene: TRBV4-3; CDR3 DNA: TGCGCCAGCAGCCAAGAATCGTCAGATAACTATGGCTACACCTTC; CDR3 protein: CASSQESSDNYGYTF
D gene: TRBD1; J gene: TRBJ2-5; CDR3 length: 14; clone size: -; V gene: TRBV2; CDR3 DNA: TGTGCCAGCGGGGGACAGACTTTGCAAGAGACCCAGTACTTC; CDR3 protein: CASGGQTLQETQYF
D gene: -; J gene: TRBJ1-6; CDR3 length: 13; clone size: -; V gene: TRBV28; CDR3 DNA: TGTGCCAGCAGTTTAGAGCGATATTCACCCCTCCACTTT; CDR3 protein: CASSLERYSPLHF
D gene: -; J gene: TRBJ2-2; CDR3 length: 15; clone size: once; V gene: TRBV2; CDR3 DNA: TGTGCCAGCAGTCCAGGGATCGCGAACACCGGGGAGCTGTTTTTT; CDR3 protein: CASSPGIANTGELFF
D gene: -; J gene: TRBJ1-1; CDR3 length: 13; clone size: -; V gene: TRBV11-3; CDR3 DNA: TGTGCCAGCAGCTTCGGTAGGGGTCGTGAAGCTTTCTTT; CDR3 protein: CASSFGRGREAFF
D gene: -; J gene: TRBJ2-7; CDR3 length: 14; clone size: -; V gene: TRBV6-6; CDR3 DNA: TGTGCCAGCAGTTCCGGGACAAGACCCTACGAGCAGTACTTC; CDR3 protein: CASSSGTRPYEQYF
D gene: TRBD1; J gene: TRBJ1-4; CDR3 length: 15; clone size: once; V gene: TRBV6-6; CDR3 DNA: TGTGCCAGCACCAATGCGGGACAGGGGATTGAAAAACTGTTTTTT; CDR3 protein: CASTNAGQGIEKLFF
D gene: -; J gene: TRBJ1-5; CDR3 length: 15; clone size: -; V gene: TRBV6-5; CDR3 DNA: TGTGCCAGCAGTTACTCTGGGGACACGCATCAGCCCCAGCATTTT; CDR3 protein: CASSYSGDTHQPQHF
D gene: -; J gene: TRBJ1-1; CDR3 length: 13; clone size: -; V gene: TRBV28; CDR3 DNA: TGTGCCAGCAGTTTCAACAGGGCCACTGAAGCTTTCTTT; CDR3 protein: CASSFNRATEAFF
D gene: TRBD1; J gene: TRBJ1-1; CDR3 length: 19; clone size: -; V gene: TRBV4-1; CDR3 DNA: TGCGCCAGCAGCCAAGATTATTACAGGGGGCGCGCTTTGAGGACTGAAGCTTTCTTT; CDR3 protein: CASSQDYYRGRALRTEAFF
D gene: TRBD1; J gene: TRBJ1-1; CDR3 length: 15; clone size: -; V gene: TRBV7-6; CDR3 DNA: TGTGCCAGCAGCTTAGTAGAGGGGGCCAACACTGAAGCTTTCTTT; CDR3 protein: CASSLVEGANTEAFF
D gene: TRBD1; J gene: TRBJ1-6; CDR3 length: 15; clone size: -; V gene: TRBV7-3; CDR3 DNA: TGTGCCAGCAGCTTAGGGCACAGGGGCGATTCACCCCTCCACTTT; CDR3 protein: CASSLGHRGDSPLHF
D gene: -; J gene: TRBJ2-7; CDR3 length: 13; clone size: -; V gene: TRBV28; CDR3 DNA: TGTGCCACCACTACCCCCAACTCCTACGAGCAGTACTTC; CDR3 protein: CATTTPNSYEQYF
D gene: TRBD1; J gene: TRBJ2-1; CDR3 length: 14; clone size: -; V gene: TRBV18; CDR3 DNA: TGTGCCAGCTTACCGGGACAGGGGAGGAATGAGCAGTTCTTC; CDR3 protein: CASLPGQGRNEQFF
D gene: -; J gene: TRBJ2-5; CDR3 length: 15; clone size: once; V gene: TRBV21-1; CDR3 DNA: TGTGCCAGCAGCCTGACGGACAGAACCTGGGAGACCCAGTACTTC; CDR3 protein: CASSLTDRTWETQYF
D gene: -; J gene: TRBJ1-2; CDR3 length: 14; clone size: few; V gene: TRBV11-2; CDR3 DNA: TGTGCCAGCAGCTTAATGGGCAGCTTCTATGGCTACACCTTC; CDR3 protein: CASSLMGSFYGYTF
D gene: -; J gene: TRBJ2-1; CDR3 length: 13; clone size: -; V gene: TRBV4-3; CDR3 DNA: TGCGCCAGCAGCCAAGATAATGAGGTGAAGCAGTTCTTC; CDR3 protein: CASSQDNEVKQFF
D gene: -; J gene: TRBJ2-1; CDR3 length: 13; clone size: -; V gene: TRBV19; CDR3 DNA: TGTGCCAGTAGTATTGATGAGGGCGATGAGCAGTTCTTC; CDR3 protein: CASSIDEGDEQFF
D gene: TRBD1; J gene: TRBJ2-7; CDR3 length: 16; clone size: -; V gene: TRBV4-2; CDR3 DNA: TGTGCCAGCAGCCACCCTTTTAACGGGACAGGGTACGAGCAGTACTTC; CDR3 protein: CASSHPFNGTGYEQYF
D gene: -; J gene: TRBJ1-2; CDR3 length: 13; clone size: -; V gene: TRBV6-6; CDR3 DNA: TGTGCCAGCACGGCCCGGGGTAACTATGGCTACACCTTC; CDR3 protein: CASTARGNYGYTF
D gene: -; J gene: TRBJ2-7; CDR3 length: 13; clone size: -; V gene: TRBV5-8; CDR3 DNA: TGTGCCAGCAGCTTCCACTCAACCTACGAGCAGTACTTC; CDR3 protein: CASSFHSTYEQYF
D gene: TRBD1; J gene: TRBJ2-7; CDR3 length: 14; clone size: -; V gene: TRBV4-1; CDR3 DNA: TGCGCCAGCAGTCTTTCCGACAGGGTAGACGAGCAGTACTTC; CDR3 protein: CASSLSDRVDEQYF
D gene: -; J gene: TRBJ2-5; CDR3 length: 13; clone size: -; V gene: TRBV2; CDR3 DNA: TGTGCCAGCAGTAAGCAGGACCAAGAGACCCAGTACTTC; CDR3 protein: CASSKQDQETQYF
D gene: TRBD1; J gene: TRBJ2-1; CDR3 length: 16; clone size: few; V gene: TRBV9; CDR3 DNA: TGTGCCAGCAGCGGCACCGGGACAGGGGTTCTTGGTGAGCAGTTCTTC; CDR3 protein: CASSGTGTGVLGEQFF